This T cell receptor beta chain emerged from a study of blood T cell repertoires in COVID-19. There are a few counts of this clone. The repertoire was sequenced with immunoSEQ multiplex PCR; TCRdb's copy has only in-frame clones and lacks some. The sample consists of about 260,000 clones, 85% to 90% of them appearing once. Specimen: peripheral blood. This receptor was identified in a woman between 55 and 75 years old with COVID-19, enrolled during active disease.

As DNA, the CDR3 is TGTGCCAGCAGAAACAGGGCGTCTGGAAACACCATATATTTT. This sequence encodes CASRNRASGNTIYF. V and J are TRBV28 and TRBJ1-3; D is perhaps TRBD1 (6 bases). Trimming stripped 6 bases from V and 1 base from J, with 10 bases between. Germline CDR1 MDHEN, CDR2 SYDVKM. This CDR3 spans 14 amino acids.